This TCR beta chain emerged from a study of tumor-infiltrating lymphocytes in primary liver carcinoma. Study as a whole: Men and women, 30 to 69 years of age, made up the patients. The study, taken as a whole, reports: Between tumor regions, pairs overlapped more than tumor-adjacent and tumor-blood pairs did. With p = 0.039, the top-250-clone fraction in tumors significantly exceeded that in blood.

Co-extraction of RNA and DNA was performed on about 19-30 mg of unsorted bulk tissue. No treatment had been given to the patients, who were chronically infected with HBV. J lost 4 bases, V lost 4 bases, and 8 bases had no gene match. Germline lookup yields CDR1 SGHKS and CDR2 YYEKEE (reference sequence). CDR3 length equals 16 residues. This clonotype rates as medium-sized. Its target is unknown. The researchers produced TCR beta cDNA from approximately 0.45 ug total RNA with a constant-region primer. What produced the TCR beta libraries was three nested multiplex PCR rounds using slightly modified ARM-PCR. Two initial PCR rounds of about 10 cycles each paired TRBV1-TRBV30 forward primers with a C-beta reverse primer. Using its own MiXCR run on the multiplex PCR reads, TCRdb lists one record per CDR3 protein. The data hold under 45,000 distinct CDR3 sequences, with around 70% observed a single time.

Sequenced sample: liver tumor tissue from sampling region 2. This sample's subset: tumor region T2, inferior pole. V is TRBV5-5 and J is TRBJ2-3; 11 nucleotides agree with TRBD1. The source of this sequence is a man aged 40-55 years with primary liver carcinoma and hepatitis B virus infection. DNA of the CDR3: TGTGCCAGCAGCGATGGGGACAGGGGGATGGCAGATACGCAGTATTTT. This sequence encodes CASSDGDRGMADTQYF. Drawing the rest from reference TRBV5-5 and TRBJ2-3, the complete variable domain is DAGVTQSPTHLIKTRGQQVTLRCSPISGHKSVSWYQQVLGQGPQFIFQYYEKEERGRGNFPDRFSARQFPNYSSELNVNALLLGDSALYLCASSDGDRGMADTQYFGPGTRLTVL.